Below, 20 T cell receptor beta chains from the same sample are listed, as sequenced in a study of T cell repertoires in cytomegalovirus infection. TCRdb itself ran the reads through MiXCR, one entry per CDR3 protein. The sample has about 210,000 distinct CDR3 sequences, around 6.6% seen once; the top ten hold 5.5% to 6.5%. Sequencing was carried out using PBMCs. The receptors come from a human donor in good health (CMV status not recorded). Some clones in this sample may be carry-over from other donors' samples.

This clonotype was detected ten times or more. This chain links TRBV10-3 with TRBJ1-5; TRBD1 might be the D (6 bases). Germline V gives CDR1 ENHRY, CDR2 SYGVKD. The V and J ends lost 6 bases and 0 bases respectively, with 12 bases between them. This CDR3 has 15 amino acids. In nucleotides, the CDR3 is TGTGCCATCAGCTCAGGGGCAAATAGCAATCAGCCCCAGCATTTT. It translates to CAISSGANSNQPQHF.

The table lists this clonotype with many counts. The V gene is TRBV7-2, the J gene TRBJ2-1; 15 bases agree with TRBD2. V lost 5 bases to trimming and J lost 9 bases; unmatched junction nucleotides: 8. Germline V CDR1 and CDR2: SGHTA, FQGNSA. This CDR3 has 16 residues. Here the CDR3 DNA reads TGTGCCAGCAGCCCCCGGACTAGCGGGGGGGCCATTGAGCAGTTCTTC. It codes for CASSPRTSGGAIEQFF. The full variable domain, with the rest looked up from reference TRBV7-2 and TRBJ2-1, is GAGVSQSPSNKVTEKGKDVELRCDPISGHTALYWYRQSLGQGLEFLIYFQGNSAPDKSGLPSDRFSAERTGGSVSTLTIQRTQQEDSAVYLCASSPRTSGGAIEQFFGPGTRLTVL.

Only a few counts were recorded for this clonotype. The chain has TRBV20-1 and TRBJ2-7, with D unresolved. CDR1 and CDR2 from the germline V gene are DFQATT and SNEGSKA (reference sequence). V lost 0 bases, J lost 2 bases, and 11 bases lay in between. The CDR3 is 14 amino acids. The CDR3 here is CSARDPISPYEQYF. CDR3 DNA: TGCAGTGCTAGAGATCCAATAAGTCCCTACGAGCAGTACTTC.

This clonotype was counted a few times. The CDR3 DNA reads TGCGCCAGCAGCCACTTGGGACTAATAGGAGGGGATACGCAGTATTTT. Amino acids: CASSHLGLIGGDTQYF. The gene calls are TRBV5-1 and TRBJ2-3; 7 nucleotides agree with TRBD2. V lost 4 bases and J lost 6; bases outside the gene matches: 14. The CDR3 runs 16 residues. CDR1 is SGHRS, CDR2 YFSETQ, per germline.

This clonotype was picked up many times. The chain has TRBV29-1 and TRBJ2-3, with 8 bases lining up with TRBD2. Germline V gives CDR1 SQVTM, CDR2 ANQGSEA. The CDR3 is 15 residues long. With V trimmed by 3 bases and J by 1 base, 6 bases remained unmatched. The CDR3 reads CSVDPTSGRTDTQYF. The CDR3 nucleotides read TGCAGCGTTGACCCCACTAGCGGACGCACAGATACGCAGTATTTT.

This clonotype was counted many times. The chain recombines TRBV6-2 or TRBV6-3 with TRBJ1-1; the D gene is possibly TRBD1 (5 bases). Trimming stripped 7 bases from V and 1 base from J, with 10 bases between. Germline V lookup: CDR1 MNHEY, CDR2 SVGEGT. The length of the CDR3 is 13 residues. The CDR3 loop reads CASNIQENTEAFF. The CDR3 DNA is TGTGCCAGCAACATACAGGAGAACACTGAAGCTTTCTTT.

This clonotype was found many times. The rearrangement joins TRBV2 to TRBJ2-1; D uncertain. The germline V and J ends were trimmed by 6 bases and 0 bases, with 6 bases remaining between them. The CDR3 totals 13 residues. Germline V gives CDR1 SNHLY, CDR2 FYNNEI. DNA of the CDR3: TGTGCCAGCAGGTCCTCCTCCTACAATGAGCAGTTCTTC. Amino acid sequence: CASRSSSYNEQFF.

This clonotype was detected ten times or more. The chain carries TRBV5-6 and TRBJ2-3; no clear D gene. V was cut by 3 bases and J by 6 bases, with 17 bases left in between. CDR3 length equals 15 residues. CDR1 and CDR2 (germline): SGHDT, YYEEEE. The CDR3 bases are TGTGCCAGCAGCTCTCTTCGGGTTTCCGGGGATACGCAGTATTTT. It specifies CASSSLRVSGDTQYF.

This clonotype has ten or more counts. The chain has TRBV4-3 and TRBJ1-2, with a weak D call TRBD1 (5 bases). This CDR3 is 15 amino acids long. The V end lost 3 bases, the J end lost 5 bases, and 16 bases lay between the germline ends. Per the germline V gene, CDR1 is LGHNA and CDR2 is YSLEER. CDR3 sequence reads: CASSQDSYGGYGYTF. The CDR3 coding sequence is TGCGCCAGCAGCCAGGACTCTTATGGGGGTTATGGCTACACCTTC.

This clonotype was counted many times. V and J are TRBV6-6 and TRBJ2-1, with TRBD2 matching over 11 bases. The junction had 6 bases not matched to a gene; V was cut back by 6 bases and J by 5 bases. Looked up from germline, CDR1 is MNHNY and CDR2 is SVGAGI (reference sequence). This CDR3 has 15 residues. CDR3 in DNA: TGTGCCAGCAGAAAGGGACTAGCGGCGAACAATGAGCAGTTCTTC. It encodes CASRKGLAANNEQFF.

This clonotype occurred many times. CDR3 sequence (DNA): TGTGCCAGCAGCTCCCCTCCGGGGAGGGAACACTTT. This codes for CASSSPPGREHF. This sequence joins TRBV7-2 and TRBJ1-6; no clear D gene. V was pared by 4 bases and J by 19 bases, with 17 bases between. The CDR3 contains 12 residues. Germline V gene data show CDR1 as SGHTA and CDR2 as FQGNSA.

Ten or more counts support this clonotype. The chain uses TRBV18 and TRBJ2-3; D could derive from TRBD1 or TRBD2 (5 bases each). Trimming left V 2 bases short and J 0 bases short, with 15 bases between. The germline V gene has CDR1 KGHSH and CDR2 LQKENI. The CDR3 spans 17 residues. CDR3 coding DNA: TGTGCCAGCTCACCAATGCGGGCCCGGACAAGCACAGATACGCAGTATTTT. Encoded protein: CASSPMRARTSTDTQYF.

This clonotype was detected many times. J is TRBJ2-7 and V is TRBV20-1; TRBD2 aligns across 8 bases. The V gene's germline CDR1 is DFQATT and CDR2 SNEGSKA (reference sequence). V dropped 0 bases and J dropped 0; count of bases not matched to a gene: 10. This CDR3 comprises 17 residues. The CDR3 reads CSARDQRGPRSSYEQYF. CDR3 bases: TGCAGTGCTAGAGATCAGCGGGGGCCCCGGAGCTCCTACGAGCAGTACTTC.

At least ten counts were recorded for this clonotype. V and J are TRBV6-2 or TRBV6-3 and TRBJ1-1, with TRBD1 as a possible D gene (5 bases). The CDR3 sequence is 16 residues long. CDR1 is MNHEY and CDR2 is SVGEGT in the germline V gene. Deletions cut 6 bases from V and 1 base from J, with 18 bases between. In DNA, the CDR3 is TGTGCCAGCAGCCTAAGCGGCCAGGGCGCGAACACTGAAGCTTTCTTT. Amino acids: CASSLSGQGANTEAFF.

This clonotype was observed many times. This chain uses TRBV15 with TRBJ1-2; TRBD1 matches 8 bases. Germline V lookup: CDR1 LNHNV, CDR2 YYDKDF (reference sequence). J gave up 2 bases and V 3 bases, and 2 bases lay outside the gene matches. The CDR3 loop spans 14 amino acids. The CDR3 region is CATSRDRDNYGYTF. The CDR3, as DNA: TGTGCCACCAGCAGGGACAGGGACAACTATGGCTACACCTTC.

This clonotype occurred many times. V and J are TRBV20-1 and TRBJ1-1, with 7 bases identical to TRBD1. The germline V gene encodes CDR1 DFQATT and CDR2 SNEGSKA (reference sequence). The CDR3 sequence is 23 residues long. With 5 bases clipped from V and 0 bases from J, the junction kept 33 bases outside the gene matches. The CDR3 here is CSAPSPPRVSALGTALVNTEAFF. The CDR3 nucleotides read TGCAGTGCTCCATCCCCCCCTCGTGTTTCCGCACTTGGGACAGCCCTAGTGAACACTGAAGCTTTCTTT.

This clonotype showed up many times. This chain links TRBV7-2 with TRBJ1-1; D gene ambiguous. With 0 bases removed from V and 6 bases from J, the gap between germline ends came to 11 bases. CDR1 is SGHTA, CDR2 FQGNSA, per germline. CDR3 length: 14 residues. This CDR3 reads CASSLALASPEAFF. The CDR3 coding sequence is TGTGCCAGCAGCTTAGCGCTGGCCTCCCCTGAAGCTTTCTTT. The entire variable domain, with the rest obtained from reference TRBV7-2 and TRBJ1-1, is as follows: GAGVSQSPSNKVTEKGKDVELRCDPISGHTALYWYRQSLGQGLEFLIYFQGNSAPDKSGLPSDRFSAERTGGSVSTLTIQRTQQEDSAVYLCASSLALASPEAFFGQGTRLTVV.

This clonotype was seen at least ten times. The chain is built from TRBV19 and TRBJ1-5, with a tentative D call TRBD1 (6 bases). The CDR3 sequence is 18 residues long. Germline V gives CDR1 LNHDA, CDR2 SQIVND (reference sequence). Deletions cut 7 bases from V and 5 bases from J, with 27 bases between. In DNA, the CDR3 is TGTGCCAGTACCGGGGGCACCTGGTCAGGTGGTATGTATCAGCCCCAGCATTTT. This encodes CASTGGTWSGGMYQPQHF.

This clonotype was recorded at least ten times. The chain recombines TRBV6-2 or TRBV6-3 with TRBJ1-1; 8 bases are shared with TRBD1. CDR3 length: 15 amino acids. V lost 2 bases, J lost 3 bases, and 5 bases stayed unmatched. Germline V gives CDR1 MNHEY, CDR2 SVGEGT. CDR3: CASSYPTGVYTEAFF. The DNA for the CDR3 is TGTGCCAGCAGTTACCCGACAGGGGTCTACACTGAAGCTTTCTTT.

This clonotype appeared many times. The chain uses TRBV7-2 and TRBJ1-5; D remains unclear. This CDR3 has 14 residues. Germline V gives CDR1 SGHTA, CDR2 FQGNSA. Trimming shortened V by 3 bases and J by 0 bases, and 6 bases separated the two germline ends. Here the CDR3 DNA reads TGTGCCAGCAGCTTTCCCTATAGCAATCAGCCCCAGCATTTT. Translated, it gives CASSFPYSNQPQHF.